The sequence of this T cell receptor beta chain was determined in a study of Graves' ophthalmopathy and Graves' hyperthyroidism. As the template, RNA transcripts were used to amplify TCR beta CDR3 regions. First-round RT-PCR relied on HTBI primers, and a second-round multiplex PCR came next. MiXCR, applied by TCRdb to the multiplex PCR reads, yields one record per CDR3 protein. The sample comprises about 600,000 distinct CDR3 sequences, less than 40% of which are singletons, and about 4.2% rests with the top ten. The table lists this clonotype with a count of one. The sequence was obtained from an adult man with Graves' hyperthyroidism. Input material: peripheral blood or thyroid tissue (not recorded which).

The CDR3 is CSLYLRGTYEQYF. CDR3 sequence (DNA): TGCAGCTTGTACCTTAGGGGAACCTACGAGCAGTACTTC. The chain employs TRBV29-1 and TRBJ2-7; tentatively, D is TRBD1 (5 bases). From germline, CDR1 is SQVTM and CDR2 ANQGSEA. CDR3 length: 13 residues. V lost 8 bases, J lost 2 bases, and 16 bases lay in between.